These T cell receptor beta chains were read from a single sample in a study of early T cells in non-severe SARS-CoV-2 infection. TCRdb ran MiXCR on the 5' RACE reads and lists one entry per CDR3 protein. The table shows tens of thousands of distinct CDR3 sequences, with around 20% occurring only once. This specimen consisted of whole blood, obtained at baseline. These receptor sequences come from an adult who was a healthcare worker with PCR-confirmed SARS-CoV-2 infection or an uninfected control (not recorded which). CDR3s include the opening cysteine and the closing phenylalanine or tryptophan. Fields, in order: clone size, D gene, J gene, V gene, CDR3 DNA, CDR3 protein. A D gene is named only where the DNA matches it firmly. Expanded clones are given a class, and other clones once, few, many or no size at all.

- | - | TRBJ2-5 | TRBV6-6 | TGTGCCAGCAGCTACCATAAAAGAGAGACCCAGTACTTC | CASSYHKRETQYF
few | - | TRBJ2-5 | TRBV2 | TGTGCCAGCAGCCCAGGGCAAGAGACCCAGTACTTC | CASSPGQETQYF
- | - | TRBJ2-5 | TRBV10-3 | TGTGCCATCAGTGAGTCTTCGGGGGATAGCGGACTAGAGACCCAGTACTTC | CAISESSGDSGLETQYF
few | - | TRBJ2-5 | TRBV19 | TGTGCCAGTAGTATAAATCCTCAAGAGACCCAGTACTTC | CASSINPQETQYF
few | - | TRBJ1-4 | TRBV10-3 | TGTGCCATCAGTGAGTCGGCAGGGAATGAAAAACTGTTTTTT | CAISESAGNEKLFF
- | - | TRBJ1-1 | TRBV2 | TGTGCCAGCGGGCGTCACGAGAACACTGAAGCTTTCTTT | CASGRHENTEAFF
- | - | TRBJ2-1 | TRBV4-2 | TGTGCCAGCAGCCAAAACGCAGGGGTACGGGAGCAGTTCTTC | CASSQNAGVREQFF
many | - | TRBJ2-2 | TRBV27 | TGTGCCACCCGGACGAGTCTCGCGAACACCGGGGAGCTGTTTTTT | CATRTSLANTGELFF
- | - | TRBJ1-5 | TRBV12-3/TRBV12-4 | TGTGCCAGCAGTTTAGGTGGACAGAATCAGCCCCAGCATTTT | CASSLGGQNQPQHF
- | - | TRBJ2-3 | TRBV5-1 | TGCGCCAGCAGCTTGGTCGGGGGGCCGAAAGATACGCAGTATTTT | CASSLVGGPKDTQYF
few | - | TRBJ1-6 | TRBV6-5 | TGTGCCAGCAGCCGCAGGTCCGGGTCACCCCTCCACTTT | CASSRRSGSPLHF
many | - | TRBJ2-4 | TRBV20-1 | TGCAGTGCCCCACCCTTACGCGGGGGACAGAACATTCAGTACTTC | CSAPPLRGGQNIQYF
few | TRBD1 | TRBJ2-1 | TRBV5-1 | TGCGCCAGCAGCTTACGGACAGGGGACAATGAGCAGTTCTTC | CASSLRTGDNEQFF
many | - | TRBJ2-7 | TRBV7-9 | TGTGCCAGCAGCTTAGGATCAGGAGGGGCAACCTACGAGCAGTACTTC | CASSLGSGGATYEQYF
- | TRBD2 | TRBJ2-7 | TRBV3-1 | TGTGCCAGCAGCCGGCCAGCGGGGGGGGTCTACGAGCAGTACTTC | CASSRPAGGVYEQYF
few | TRBD1 | TRBJ1-4 | TRBV5-1 | TGCGCCAGCAGAATCGACAGGGAGGGTGAAAAACTGTTTTTT | CASRIDREGEKLFF
few | - | TRBJ2-1 | TRBV9 | TGTGCCAGCAGCGTAGGACTAGACAATGAGCAGTTCTTC | CASSVGLDNEQFF
- | TRBD1 | TRBJ1-2 | TRBV13 | TGTGCCAGCAGCCGACAGGGTGTGAACTATGGCTACACCTTC | CASSRQGVNYGYTF
few | TRBD1 | TRBJ2-7 | TRBV5-1 | TGCGCCAGCAGCACCGGGACAGAGACTACCTACGAGCAGTACTTC | CASSTGTETTYEQYF
many | - | TRBJ1-1 | TRBV7-6 | TGTGCCAGCAGCTCGAGTCCGGGGACTGAAGCTTTCTTT | CASSSSPGTEAFF
- | TRBD1 | TRBJ2-3 | TRBV27 | TGTGCCAGCAGTTCCACGACAGGGAGCACAGATACGCAGTATTTT | CASSSTTGSTDTQYF
- | - | TRBJ2-3 | TRBV21-1 | TGTGCCAGCACCGCGGGGGGCCGCACAGATACGCAGTATTTT | CASTAGGRTDTQYF
- | - | TRBJ2-5 | TRBV9 | TGTGCCAGCAGCCCCCGGGGTATCAAGAGGGAGACCCAGTACTTC | CASSPRGIKRETQYF
few | - | TRBJ2-3 | TRBV12-3/TRBV12-4 | TGTGCCAGCAGTTTAGGGGACCACACAGATACGCAGTATTTT | CASSLGDHTDTQYF
few | - | TRBJ2-2 | TRBV7-6 | TGTGCCAGCAGCTTGGCCGTCGGTACCGGGGAGCTGTTTTTT | CASSLAVGTGELFF
- | - | TRBJ1-1 | TRBV11-2 | TGTGCCAGCAGCTCAGGACCTCAAGCTTTCTTT | CASSSGPQAFF
few | TRBD1 | TRBJ2-4 | TRBV7-2 | TGTGCCAGCAGCTTGCAGGGGGCGGGAAACATTCAGTACTTC | CASSLQGAGNIQYF
few | TRBD2 | TRBJ2-5 | TRBV18 | TGTGCCAGCTCACCAGCGACTAGCGGGTCAGAGACCCAGTACTTC | CASSPATSGSETQYF
- | - | TRBJ1-2 | TRBV6-6 | TGTGCCAGCAGTTACTCCAGACAGGCCTATGGCTACACCTTC | CASSYSRQAYGYTF
- | - | TRBJ1-2 | TRBV2 | TGTGCCAGCGTGGAGGGGATCGAGGATGGCTACACCTTC | CASVEGIEDGYTF
few | - | TRBJ1-5 | TRBV10-3 | TGTGCCACCGGCAGCGGGAATCAGCCCCAGCATTTT | CATGSGNQPQHF
- | TRBD2 | TRBJ2-3 | TRBV18 | TGTGCCAGCTCACCACTTAGCGGGGGGGCTAGCACAGATACGCAGTATTTT | CASSPLSGGASTDTQYF
many | - | TRBJ2-3 | TRBV4-1 | TGCGCCAGCAGCCAGGGACCAGATACGCAGTATTTT | CASSQGPDTQYF
few | TRBD2 | TRBJ2-7 | TRBV6-4 | TGTGCCAGCACCCCTTGGCGGGGGGCCTACGAGCAGTACTTC | CASTPWRGAYEQYF
few | TRBD1 | TRBJ2-3 | TRBV20-1 | TGCAGTGCTAGAGATGACAGGGGAGTTGGTTACGATACGCAGTATTTT | CSARDDRGVGYDTQYF
few | - | TRBJ2-7 | TRBV20-1 | TGCAGTGCTAGCCCCAGACAGTCCACCTCCTACGAGCAGTACTTC | CSASPRQSTSYEQYF
once | TRBD1 | TRBJ2-5 | TRBV7-6 | TGTGCCAGCAGCCCCTATACGGACAGGGACCAAGAGACCCAGTACTTC | CASSPYTDRDQETQYF
- | TRBD1 | TRBJ1-4 | TRBV7-9 | TGTGCCAGCAGCTCAAGGGACAGGGGCCCCTCGAATGAAAAACTGTTTTTT | CASSSRDRGPSNEKLFF
- | - | TRBJ1-6 | TRBV14 | TGTGCCAGCAGCCCTACGAGGGCTTCACCCCTCCACTTT | CASSPTRASPLHF
- | - | TRBJ2-7 | TRBV7-2 | TGTGCCAGCAGCTCTCCATCAGTGGGCGAGCAGTACTTC | CASSSPSVGEQYF
- | - | TRBJ2-5 | TRBV5-1 | TGCGCCAGCAGCTTGACCACTGGAGAAGAGACCCAGTACTTC | CASSLTTGEETQYF
- | - | TRBJ2-7 | TRBV12-3/TRBV12-4 | TGTGCCAGCAGCGAACACCCACCGGCGGCGGGCTACGAGCAGTACTTC | CASSEHPPAAGYEQYF
- | - | TRBJ1-2 | TRBV28 | TGTGCCAGCAGTTCAAGAGGGAATGGCTACACCTTC | CASSSRGNGYTF
- | TRBD1 | TRBJ1-2 | TRBV9 | TGTGCCAGCAGCGGGGGACAGGGCGGCTATGGCTACACCTTC | CASSGGQGGYGYTF
- | TRBD2 | TRBJ2-3 | TRBV20-1 | TGCAGTGCCGGGACTAGCGACACAGATACGCAGTATTTT | CSAGTSDTDTQYF
- | - | TRBJ2-1 | TRBV12-3/TRBV12-4 | TGTGCCAGCACCATTGCGGGGGAGCAGTTCTTC | CASTIAGEQFF
few | - | TRBJ2-3 | TRBV11-2 | TGTGCCAGCAGCCCGACGGTCACAGATACGCAGTATTTT | CASSPTVTDTQYF
- | - | TRBJ1-1 | TRBV7-9 | TGTGCCAGCAGCTTAGGGGGCACGGTAAAGAACACTGAAGCTTTCTTT | CASSLGGTVKNTEAFF
- | - | TRBJ1-2 | TRBV18 | TGTGCCAGCTCCCCAAACCCCAGATCGAATGGCTACACCTTC | CASSPNPRSNGYTF
- | TRBD1 | TRBJ1-6 | TRBV7-9 | TGTGCCAGCAGCCCGGGACAGTTTAATTCACCCCTCCACTTT | CASSPGQFNSPLHF
- | - | TRBJ1-4 | TRBV20-1 | TGCAGTGCTAGAGAACTAGGGCCAACTAATGAAAAACTGTTTTTT | CSARELGPTNEKLFF
few | - | TRBJ2-5 | TRBV5-1 | TGCGCCAGCAGCACCGAACTAGGAGAGACCCAGTACTTC | CASSTELGETQYF
- | TRBD1 | TRBJ1-1 | TRBV7-6 | TGTGCCAGCAGCCCCGGACAGGCGGCCTTTTATGAAGCTTTCTTT | CASSPGQAAFYEAFF
few | TRBD2 | TRBJ2-5 | TRBV19 | TGTGCCAGTAGTACCTGGACTAGCGGGGAAGAGACCCAGTACTTC | CASSTWTSGEETQYF
- | - | TRBJ2-2 | TRBV20-1 | TGCAGTGCCCGGATCACGAACACCGGGGAGCTGTTTTTT | CSARITNTGELFF